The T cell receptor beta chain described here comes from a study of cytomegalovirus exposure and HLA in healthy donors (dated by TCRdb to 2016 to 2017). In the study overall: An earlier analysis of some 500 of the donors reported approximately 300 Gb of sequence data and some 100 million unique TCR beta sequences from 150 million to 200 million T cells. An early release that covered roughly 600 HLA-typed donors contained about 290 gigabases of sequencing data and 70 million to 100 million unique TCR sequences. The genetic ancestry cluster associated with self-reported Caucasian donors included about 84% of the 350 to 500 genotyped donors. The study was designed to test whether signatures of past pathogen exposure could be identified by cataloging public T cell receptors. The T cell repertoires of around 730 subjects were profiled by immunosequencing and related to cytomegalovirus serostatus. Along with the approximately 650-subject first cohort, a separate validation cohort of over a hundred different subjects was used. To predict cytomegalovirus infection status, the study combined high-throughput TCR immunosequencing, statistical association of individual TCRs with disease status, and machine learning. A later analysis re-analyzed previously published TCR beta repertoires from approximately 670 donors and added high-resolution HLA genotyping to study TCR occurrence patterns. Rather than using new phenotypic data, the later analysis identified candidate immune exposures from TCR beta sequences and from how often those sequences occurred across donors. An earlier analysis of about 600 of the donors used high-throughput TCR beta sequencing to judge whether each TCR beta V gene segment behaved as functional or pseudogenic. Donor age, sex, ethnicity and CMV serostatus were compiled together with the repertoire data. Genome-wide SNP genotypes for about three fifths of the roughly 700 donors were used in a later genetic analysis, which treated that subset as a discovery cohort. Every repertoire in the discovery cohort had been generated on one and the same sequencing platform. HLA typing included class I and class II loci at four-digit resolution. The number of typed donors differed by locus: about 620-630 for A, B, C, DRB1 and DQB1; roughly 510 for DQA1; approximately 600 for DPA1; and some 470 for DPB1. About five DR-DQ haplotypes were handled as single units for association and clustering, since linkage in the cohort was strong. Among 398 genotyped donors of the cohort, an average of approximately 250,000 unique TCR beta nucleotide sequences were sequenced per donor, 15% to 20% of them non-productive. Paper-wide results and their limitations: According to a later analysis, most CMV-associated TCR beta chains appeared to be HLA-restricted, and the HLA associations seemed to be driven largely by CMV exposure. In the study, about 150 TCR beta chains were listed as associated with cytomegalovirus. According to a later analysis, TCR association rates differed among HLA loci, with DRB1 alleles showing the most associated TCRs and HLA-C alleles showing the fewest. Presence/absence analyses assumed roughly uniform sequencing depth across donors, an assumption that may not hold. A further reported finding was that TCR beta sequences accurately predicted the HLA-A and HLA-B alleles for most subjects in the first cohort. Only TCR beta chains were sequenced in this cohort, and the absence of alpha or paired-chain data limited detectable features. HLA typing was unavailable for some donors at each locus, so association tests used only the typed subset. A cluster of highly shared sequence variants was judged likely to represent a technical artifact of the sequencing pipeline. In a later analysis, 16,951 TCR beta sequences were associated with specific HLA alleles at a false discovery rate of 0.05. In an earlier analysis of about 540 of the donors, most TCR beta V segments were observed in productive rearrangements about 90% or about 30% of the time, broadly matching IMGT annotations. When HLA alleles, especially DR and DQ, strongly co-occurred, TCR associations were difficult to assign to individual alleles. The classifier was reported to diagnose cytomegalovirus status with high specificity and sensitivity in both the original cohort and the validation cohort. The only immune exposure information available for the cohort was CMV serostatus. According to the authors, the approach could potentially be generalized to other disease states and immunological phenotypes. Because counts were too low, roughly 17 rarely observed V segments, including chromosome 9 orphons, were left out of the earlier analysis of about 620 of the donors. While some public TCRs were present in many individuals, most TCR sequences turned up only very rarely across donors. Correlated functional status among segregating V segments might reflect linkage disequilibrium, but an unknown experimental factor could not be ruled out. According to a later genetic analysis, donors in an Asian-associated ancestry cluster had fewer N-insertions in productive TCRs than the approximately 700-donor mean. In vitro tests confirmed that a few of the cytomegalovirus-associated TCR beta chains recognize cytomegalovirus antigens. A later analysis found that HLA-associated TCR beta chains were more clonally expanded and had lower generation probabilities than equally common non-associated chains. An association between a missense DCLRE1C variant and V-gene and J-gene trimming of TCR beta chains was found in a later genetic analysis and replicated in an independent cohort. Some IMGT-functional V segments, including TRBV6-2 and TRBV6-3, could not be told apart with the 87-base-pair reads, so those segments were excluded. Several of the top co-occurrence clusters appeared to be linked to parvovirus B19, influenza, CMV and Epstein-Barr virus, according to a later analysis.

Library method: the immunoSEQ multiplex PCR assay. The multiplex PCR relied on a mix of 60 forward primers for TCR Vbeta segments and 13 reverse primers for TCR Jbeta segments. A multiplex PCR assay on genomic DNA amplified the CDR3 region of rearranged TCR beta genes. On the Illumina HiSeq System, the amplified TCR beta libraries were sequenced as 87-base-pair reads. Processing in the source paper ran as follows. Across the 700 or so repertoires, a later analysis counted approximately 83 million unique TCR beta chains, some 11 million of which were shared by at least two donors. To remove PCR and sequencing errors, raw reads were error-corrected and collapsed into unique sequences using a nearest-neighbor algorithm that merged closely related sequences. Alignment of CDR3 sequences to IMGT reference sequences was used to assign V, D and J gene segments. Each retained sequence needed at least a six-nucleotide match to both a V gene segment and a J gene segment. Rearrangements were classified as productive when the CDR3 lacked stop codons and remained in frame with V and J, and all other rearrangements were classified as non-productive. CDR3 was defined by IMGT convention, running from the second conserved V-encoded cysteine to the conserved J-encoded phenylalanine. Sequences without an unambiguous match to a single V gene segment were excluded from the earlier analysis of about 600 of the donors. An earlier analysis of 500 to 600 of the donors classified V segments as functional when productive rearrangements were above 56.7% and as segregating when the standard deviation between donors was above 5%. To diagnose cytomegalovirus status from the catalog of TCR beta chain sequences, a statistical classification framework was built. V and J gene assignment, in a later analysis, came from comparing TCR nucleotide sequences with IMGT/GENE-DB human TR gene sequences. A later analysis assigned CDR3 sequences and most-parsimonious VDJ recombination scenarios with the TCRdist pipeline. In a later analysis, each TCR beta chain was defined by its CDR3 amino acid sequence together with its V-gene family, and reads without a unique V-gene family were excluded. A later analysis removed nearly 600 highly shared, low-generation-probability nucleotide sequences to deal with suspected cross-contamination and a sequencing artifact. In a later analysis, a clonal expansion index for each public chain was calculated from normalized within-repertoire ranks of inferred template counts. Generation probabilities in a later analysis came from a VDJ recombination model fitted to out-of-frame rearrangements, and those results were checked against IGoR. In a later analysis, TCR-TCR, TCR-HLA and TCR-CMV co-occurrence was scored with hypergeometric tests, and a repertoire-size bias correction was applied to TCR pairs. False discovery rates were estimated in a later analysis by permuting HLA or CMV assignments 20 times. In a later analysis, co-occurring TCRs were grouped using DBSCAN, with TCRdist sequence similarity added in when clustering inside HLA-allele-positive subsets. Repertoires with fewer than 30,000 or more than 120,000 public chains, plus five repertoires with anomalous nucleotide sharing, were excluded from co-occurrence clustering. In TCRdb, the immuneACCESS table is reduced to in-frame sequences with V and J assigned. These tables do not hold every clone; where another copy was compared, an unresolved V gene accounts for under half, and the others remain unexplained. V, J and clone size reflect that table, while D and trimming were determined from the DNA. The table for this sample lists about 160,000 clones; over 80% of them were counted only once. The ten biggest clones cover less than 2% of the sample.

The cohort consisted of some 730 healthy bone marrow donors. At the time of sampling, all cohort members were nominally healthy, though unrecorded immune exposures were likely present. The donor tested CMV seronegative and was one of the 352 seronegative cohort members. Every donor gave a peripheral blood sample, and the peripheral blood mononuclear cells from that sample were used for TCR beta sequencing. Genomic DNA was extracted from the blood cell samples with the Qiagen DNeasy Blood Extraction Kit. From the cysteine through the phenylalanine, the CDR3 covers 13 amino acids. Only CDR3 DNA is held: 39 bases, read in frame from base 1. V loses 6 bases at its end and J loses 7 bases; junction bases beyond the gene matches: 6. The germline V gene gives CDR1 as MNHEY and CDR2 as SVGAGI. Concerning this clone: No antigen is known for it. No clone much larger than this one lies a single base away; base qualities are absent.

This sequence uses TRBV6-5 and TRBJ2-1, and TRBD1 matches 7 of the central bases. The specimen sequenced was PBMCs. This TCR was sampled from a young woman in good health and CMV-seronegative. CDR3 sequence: CASRTTGKNEQFF. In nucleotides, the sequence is TGTGCCAGCAGAACGACAGGGAAGAATGAGCAGTTCTTC.